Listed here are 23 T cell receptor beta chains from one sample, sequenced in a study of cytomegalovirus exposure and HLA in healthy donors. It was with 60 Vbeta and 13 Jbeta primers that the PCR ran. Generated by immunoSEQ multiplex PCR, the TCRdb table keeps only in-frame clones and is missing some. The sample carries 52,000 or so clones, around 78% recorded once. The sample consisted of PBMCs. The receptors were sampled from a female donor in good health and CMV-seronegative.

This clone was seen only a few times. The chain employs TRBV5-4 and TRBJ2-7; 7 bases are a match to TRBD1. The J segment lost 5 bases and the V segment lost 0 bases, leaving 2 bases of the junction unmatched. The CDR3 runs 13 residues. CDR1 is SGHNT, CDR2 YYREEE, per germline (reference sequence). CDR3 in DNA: TGTGCCAGCAGCTTGGACAGGGGTAACGAGCAGTACTTC. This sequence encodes CASSLDRGNEQYF.

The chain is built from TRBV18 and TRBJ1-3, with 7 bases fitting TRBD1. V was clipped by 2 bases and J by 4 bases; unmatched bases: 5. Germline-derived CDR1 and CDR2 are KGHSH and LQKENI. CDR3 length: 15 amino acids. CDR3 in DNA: TGTGCCAGCTCACCAAACAGGGGTGGCGGAAACACCATATATTTT. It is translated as CASSPNRGGGNTIYF.

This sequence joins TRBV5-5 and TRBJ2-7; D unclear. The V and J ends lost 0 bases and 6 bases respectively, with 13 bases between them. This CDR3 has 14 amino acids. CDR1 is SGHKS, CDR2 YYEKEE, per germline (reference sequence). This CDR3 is CASSLGAPNLEQYF. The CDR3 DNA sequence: TGTGCCAGCAGCTTGGGAGCACCAAACCTCGAGCAGTACTTC.

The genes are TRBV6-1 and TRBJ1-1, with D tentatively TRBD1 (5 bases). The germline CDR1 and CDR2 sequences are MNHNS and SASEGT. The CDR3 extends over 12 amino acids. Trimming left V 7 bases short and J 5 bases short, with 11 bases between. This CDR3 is CASNGGGTEAFF. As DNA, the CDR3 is TGTGCCAGCAACGGGGGGGGTACTGAAGCTTTCTTT.

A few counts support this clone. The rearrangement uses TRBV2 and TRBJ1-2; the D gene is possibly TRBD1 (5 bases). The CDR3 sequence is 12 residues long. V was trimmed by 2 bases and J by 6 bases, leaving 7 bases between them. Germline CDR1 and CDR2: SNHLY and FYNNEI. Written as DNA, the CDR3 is TGTGCCAGCAGTGAATCCAGGGATGGCTACACCTTC. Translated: CASSESRDGYTF. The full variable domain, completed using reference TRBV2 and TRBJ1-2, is EPEVTQTPSHQVTQMGQEVILRCVPISNHLYFYWYRQILGQKVEFLVSFYNNEISEKSEIFDDQFSVERPDGSNFTLKIRSTKLEDSAMYFCASSESRDGYTFGSGTRLTVV.

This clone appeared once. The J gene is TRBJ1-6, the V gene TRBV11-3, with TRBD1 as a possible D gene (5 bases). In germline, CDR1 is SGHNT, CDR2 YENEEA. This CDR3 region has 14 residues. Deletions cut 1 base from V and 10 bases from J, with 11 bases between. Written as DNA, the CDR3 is TGTGCCAGCAGCTTAGGGGGCTGGGGCTCACCCCTCCACTTT. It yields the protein CASSLGGWGSPLHF. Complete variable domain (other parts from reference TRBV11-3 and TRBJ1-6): EAGVVQSPRYKIIEKKQPVAFWCNPISGHNTLYWYLQNLGQGPELLIRYENEEAVDDSQLPKDRFSAERLKGVDSTLKIQPAELGDSAVYLCASSLGGWGSPLHFGNGTRLTVT.

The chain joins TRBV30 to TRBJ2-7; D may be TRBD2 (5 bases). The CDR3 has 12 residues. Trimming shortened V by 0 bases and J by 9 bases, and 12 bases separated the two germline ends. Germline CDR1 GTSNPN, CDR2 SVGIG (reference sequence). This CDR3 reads CAWSVRALAQYF. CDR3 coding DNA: TGTGCCTGGAGTGTACGTGCCCTAGCGCAGTACTTC. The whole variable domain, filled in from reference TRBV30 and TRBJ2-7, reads SQTIHQWPATLVQPVGSPLSLECTVEGTSNPNLYWYRQAAGRGLQLLFYSVGIGQISSEVPQNLSASRPQDRQFILSSKKLLLSDSGFYLCAWSVRALAQYFGPGTRLTVT.

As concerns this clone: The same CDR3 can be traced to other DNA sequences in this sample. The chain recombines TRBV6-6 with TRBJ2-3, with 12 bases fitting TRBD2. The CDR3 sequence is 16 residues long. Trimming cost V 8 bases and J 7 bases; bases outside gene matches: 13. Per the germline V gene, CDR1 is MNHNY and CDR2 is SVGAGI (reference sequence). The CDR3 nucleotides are TGTGCCAGCCTAAATATTCTAGCGGGGGGGCAAAATACGCAGTATTTT. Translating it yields CASLNILAGGQNTQYF.

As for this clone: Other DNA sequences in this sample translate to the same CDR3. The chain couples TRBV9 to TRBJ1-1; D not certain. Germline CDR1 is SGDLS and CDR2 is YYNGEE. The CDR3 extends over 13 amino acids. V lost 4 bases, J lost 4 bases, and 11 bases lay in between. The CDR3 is CASSLGVGTEAFF. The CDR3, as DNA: TGTGCCAGCAGCCTCGGGGTCGGCACTGAAGCTTTCTTT.

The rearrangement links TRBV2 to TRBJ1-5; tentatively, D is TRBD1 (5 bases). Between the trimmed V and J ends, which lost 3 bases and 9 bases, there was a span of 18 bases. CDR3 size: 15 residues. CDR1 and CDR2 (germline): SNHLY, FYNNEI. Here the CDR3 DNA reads TGTGCCAGCAGTGAGAGTCAGGGAAGGGAAGGGCCCCAGCATTTT. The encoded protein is CASSESQGREGPQHF.

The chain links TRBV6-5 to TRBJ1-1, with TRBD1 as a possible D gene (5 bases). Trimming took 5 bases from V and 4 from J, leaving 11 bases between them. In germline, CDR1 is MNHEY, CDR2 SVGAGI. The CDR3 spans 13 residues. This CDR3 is CASSLDGGTEAFF. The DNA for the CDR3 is TGTGCCAGCAGTCTCGACGGGGGCACTGAAGCTTTCTTT.

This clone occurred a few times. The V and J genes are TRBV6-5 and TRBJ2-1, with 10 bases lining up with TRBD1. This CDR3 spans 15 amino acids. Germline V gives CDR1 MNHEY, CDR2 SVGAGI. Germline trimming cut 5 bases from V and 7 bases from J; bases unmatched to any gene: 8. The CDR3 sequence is CASSTDRGRLNEQFF. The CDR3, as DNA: TGTGCCAGCAGTACCGACAGGGGGCGGTTGAATGAGCAGTTCTTC.

CDR3 DNA sequence: TGCGCCAGCAGCCCCACAATCGACTATGGCTACACCTTC. It translates to CASSPTIDYGYTF. The chain carries TRBV5-1 and TRBJ1-2, with D unresolved. V was clipped by 4 bases and J by 3 bases, with 10 bases between them. CDR3 length equals 13 residues. CDR1 is SGHRS, CDR2 YFSETQ, per germline. The full variable domain, its missing parts supplied by reference TRBV5-1 and TRBJ1-2, is KAGVTQTPRYLIKTRGQQVTLSCSPISGHRSVSWYQQTPGQGLQFLFEYFSETQRNKGNFPGRFSGRQFSNSRSEMNVSTLELGDSALYLCASSPTIDYGYTFGSGTRLTVV.

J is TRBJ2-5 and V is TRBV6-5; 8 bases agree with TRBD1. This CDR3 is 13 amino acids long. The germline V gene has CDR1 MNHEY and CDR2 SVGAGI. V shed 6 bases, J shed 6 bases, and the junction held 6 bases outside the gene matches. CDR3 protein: CASRFQGAKTQYF. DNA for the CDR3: TGTGCCAGCAGGTTTCAGGGGGCGAAGACCCAGTACTTC.

The CDR3 spells CASRREMNTEAFF. CDR3 DNA sequence: TGTGCCAGCAGGAGAGAGATGAACACTGAAGCTTTCTTT. The V gene is TRBV6-4, the J gene TRBJ1-1; no definite D call. Trimming removed 6 bases at V and 0 bases at J, with 8 bases between. This CDR3 is built from 13 residues. Germline V CDR1 and CDR2: MRHNA, SNTAGT.

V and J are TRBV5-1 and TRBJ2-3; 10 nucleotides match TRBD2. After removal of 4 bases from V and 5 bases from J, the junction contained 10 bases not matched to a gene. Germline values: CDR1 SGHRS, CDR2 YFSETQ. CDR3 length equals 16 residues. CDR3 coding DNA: TGCGCCAGCAGCCCACAAAGCGGGGGGGCTGGAGATACGCAGTATTTT. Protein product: CASSPQSGGAGDTQYF.

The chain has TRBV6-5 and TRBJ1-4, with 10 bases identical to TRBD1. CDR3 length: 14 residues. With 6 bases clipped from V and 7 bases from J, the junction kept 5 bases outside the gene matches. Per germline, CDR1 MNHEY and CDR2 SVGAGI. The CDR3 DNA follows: TGTGCCAGCAGGACAGGGGGCTCGAGTGAAAAACTGTTTTTT. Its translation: CASRTGGSSEKLFF.

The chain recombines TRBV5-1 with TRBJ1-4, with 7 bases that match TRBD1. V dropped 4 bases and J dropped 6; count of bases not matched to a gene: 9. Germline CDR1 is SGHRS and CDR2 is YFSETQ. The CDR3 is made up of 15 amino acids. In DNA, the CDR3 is TGCGCCAGCAGCAATCGACAGGGTGTGTATGAAAAACTGTTTTTT. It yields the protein CASSNRQGVYEKLFF.

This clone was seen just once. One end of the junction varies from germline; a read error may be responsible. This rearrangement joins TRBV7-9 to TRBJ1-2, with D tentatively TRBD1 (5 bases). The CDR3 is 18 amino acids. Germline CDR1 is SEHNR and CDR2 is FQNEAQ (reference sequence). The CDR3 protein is CSSSLRYSRGSSNYGYTF. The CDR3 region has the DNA TGTTCCAGCAGCTTAAGATATTCTAGGGGTTCTTCCAACTATGGCTACACCTTC.

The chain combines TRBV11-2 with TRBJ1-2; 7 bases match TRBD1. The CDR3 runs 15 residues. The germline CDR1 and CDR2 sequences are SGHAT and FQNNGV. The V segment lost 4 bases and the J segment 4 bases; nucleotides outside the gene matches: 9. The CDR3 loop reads CASSSQTGSSYGYTF. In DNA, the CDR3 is TGTGCCAGCAGCTCACAGACAGGGAGTAGCTATGGCTACACCTTC.

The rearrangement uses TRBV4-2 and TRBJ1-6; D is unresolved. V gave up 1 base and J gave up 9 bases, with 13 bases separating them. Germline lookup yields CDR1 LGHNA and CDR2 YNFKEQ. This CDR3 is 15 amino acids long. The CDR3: CASSQGPATGSPLHF. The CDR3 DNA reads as TGTGCCAGCAGCCAAGGTCCGGCCACGGGTTCACCCCTCCACTTT.

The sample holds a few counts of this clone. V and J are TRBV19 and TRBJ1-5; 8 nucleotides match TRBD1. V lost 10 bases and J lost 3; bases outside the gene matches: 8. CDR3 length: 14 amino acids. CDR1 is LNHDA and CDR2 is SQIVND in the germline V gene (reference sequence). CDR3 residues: CATSTGVANQPQHF. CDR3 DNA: TGTGCCACCTCGACAGGGGTTGCCAATCAGCCCCAGCATTTT. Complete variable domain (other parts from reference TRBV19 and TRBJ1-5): DGGITQSPKYLFRKEGQNVTLSCEQNLNHDAMYWYRQDPGQGLRLIYYSQIVNDFQKGDIAEGYSVSREKKESFPLTVTSAQKNPTAFYLCATSTGVANQPQHFGDGTRLSIL.

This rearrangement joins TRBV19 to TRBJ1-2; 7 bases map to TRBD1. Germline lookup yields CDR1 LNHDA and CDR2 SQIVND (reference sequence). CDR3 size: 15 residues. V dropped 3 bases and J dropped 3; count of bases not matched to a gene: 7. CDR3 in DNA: TGTGCCAGTAGTATCGGGACAGTCCCTTACTATGGCTACACCTTC. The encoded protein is CASSIGTVPYYGYTF.